This T cell receptor (beta chain) was retrieved from a study of blood T cells in healthy people across ages. The trim removed 0 bases at V and 4 bases at J, leaving 6 bases unmatched. This CDR3 region has 15 residues. Germline assignment: CDR1 DFQATT and CDR2 SNEGSKA (reference sequence). Study results and caveats: Fewer expanded clones and more diversity marked long-lived versus aged donors. Reliance upon unsorted PBMCs precluded definitive naive versus antigen-experienced comparison.

The authors ran a second PCR of about 7 to 11 cycles using a sample-barcoded 5' primer and a J-beta primer mix. TCRdb fed the 5' RACE reads into MiXCR, producing one record per CDR3 protein. Here the sample spans roughly 1.5 million distinct CDR3 sequences, less than 45% being singletons. Points on this clonotype: What it recognizes is unknown.

Each donor's blood draw was approximately 10 milliliters of peripheral blood. Sequences were obtained from blood. The clonotype was recovered from a woman in her late teens or twenties in good health. The chain couples TRBV20-1 to TRBJ1-2, with 9 bases fitting TRBD1. The CDR3 coding sequence is TGCAGTGCTAGAGATCCGGGACAGGGTGTCTATGGCTACACCTTC. It translates to CSARDPGQGVYGYTF.